Given below is one T cell receptor (beta chain) in context. The method was immunoSEQ multiplex PCR; TCRdb's version includes in-frame clones alone and lacks a portion of them. Of fewer than 95,000 clones in the sample, about nine tenths were seen once. The data derive from a study of control samples from healthy donors and cancer patients. The clonotype was recovered from a man aged 25-40 years in good health. The specimen was blood.

CDR3 nucleotides: TGTGCCAGCAGCTCGACTTCAAGCACAGATACGCAGTATTTT. Amino acid sequence: CASSSTSSTDTQYF. V gene TRBV11-2 combines with J gene TRBJ2-3; D gene unclear. This CDR3 is built from 14 residues. Trimming left V 4 bases short and J 0 bases short, with 8 bases between. The V gene's germline CDR1 is SGHAT and CDR2 FQNNGV.